This T cell receptor (beta chain) originates from a study of blood T cells in healthy people across ages. General study findings and limits: It was the long-lived donors that had more naive CD4+ cells and higher diversity than aged donors.

Comment on this clonotype: Its antigen remains unknown. At one boundary the junction diverges from the germline segment, which might be a read error.

CDR1 is SGHKS, CDR2 YYEKEE, per germline (reference sequence). There are 15 residues in the CDR3. Extraction yielded at least 5 micrograms of total RNA per sample. Alongside a J-beta primer mix, a sample-barcoded 5' primer served in a second PCR lasting 7 to 11 cycles. TCRdb recomputed calls from the 5' RACE reads with MiXCR, one row per CDR3 protein. The profile shows 1,100,000 or so distinct CDR3 sequences, 35% to 55% of them singletons. The chain is built from TRBV5-5 and TRBJ1-2, with D perhaps TRBD1 (5 bases). The sequence was collected from a woman aged 60-75 years in good health. The source material was blood. The CDR3 sequence is CASSSKPGGNCGYTF. Here the CDR3 DNA reads TGTGCCAGCAGCTCCAAGCCGGGGGGGAACTGTGGCTACACCTTC.